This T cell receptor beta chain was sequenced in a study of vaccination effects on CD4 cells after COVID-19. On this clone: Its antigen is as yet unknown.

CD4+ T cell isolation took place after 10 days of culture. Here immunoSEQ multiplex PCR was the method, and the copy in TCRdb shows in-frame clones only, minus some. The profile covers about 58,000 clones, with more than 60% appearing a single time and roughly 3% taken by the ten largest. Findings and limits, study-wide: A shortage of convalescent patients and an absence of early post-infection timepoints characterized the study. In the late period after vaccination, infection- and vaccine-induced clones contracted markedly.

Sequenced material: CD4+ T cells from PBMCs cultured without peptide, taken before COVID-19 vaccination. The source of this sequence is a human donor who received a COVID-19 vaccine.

DNA of the CDR3: TGCGCCAGCAGCTTGGGACTCCGAATGGGCGACACTGAAGCTTTCTTT. Protein product: CASSLGLRMGDTEAFF. The chain employs TRBV5-1 and TRBJ1-1; D uncertain. The germline V gene has CDR1 SGHRS and CDR2 YFSETQ. V gave up 0 bases and J gave up 3 bases, with 15 bases separating them. The CDR3 sequence is 16 residues long.